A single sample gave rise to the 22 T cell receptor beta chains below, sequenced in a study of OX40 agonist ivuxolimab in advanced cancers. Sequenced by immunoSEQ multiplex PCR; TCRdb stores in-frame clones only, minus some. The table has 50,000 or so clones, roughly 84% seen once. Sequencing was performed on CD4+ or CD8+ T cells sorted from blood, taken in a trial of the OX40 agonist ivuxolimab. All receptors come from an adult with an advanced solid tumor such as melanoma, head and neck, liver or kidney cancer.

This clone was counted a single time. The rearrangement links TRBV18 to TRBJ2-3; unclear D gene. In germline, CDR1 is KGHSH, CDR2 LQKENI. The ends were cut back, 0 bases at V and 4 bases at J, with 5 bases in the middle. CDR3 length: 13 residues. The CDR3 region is CASSPPNADTQYF. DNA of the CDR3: TGTGCCAGCTCACCACCGAACGCAGATACGCAGTATTTT.

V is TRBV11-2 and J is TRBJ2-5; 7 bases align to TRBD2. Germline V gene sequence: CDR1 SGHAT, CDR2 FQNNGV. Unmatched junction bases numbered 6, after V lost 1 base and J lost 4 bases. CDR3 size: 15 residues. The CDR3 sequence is CASSLVAGEGETQYF. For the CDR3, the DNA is TGTGCCAGCAGCTTAGTTGCGGGAGAAGGAGAGACCCAGTACTTC.

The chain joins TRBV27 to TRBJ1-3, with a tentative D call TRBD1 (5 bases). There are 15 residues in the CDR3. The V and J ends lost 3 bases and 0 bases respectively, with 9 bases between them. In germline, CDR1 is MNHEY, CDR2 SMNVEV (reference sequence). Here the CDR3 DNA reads TGTGCCAGCAGTTTTGCGGGGGGCTCTGGAAACACCATATATTTT. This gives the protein CASSFAGGSGNTIYF.

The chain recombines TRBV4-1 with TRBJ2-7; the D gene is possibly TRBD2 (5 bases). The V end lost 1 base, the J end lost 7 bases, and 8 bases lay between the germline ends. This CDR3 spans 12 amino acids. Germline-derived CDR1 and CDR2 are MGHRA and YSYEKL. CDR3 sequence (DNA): TGCGCCAGCAGCCAAGGGGCGGGTGAGCAGTACTTC. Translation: CASSQGAGEQYF.

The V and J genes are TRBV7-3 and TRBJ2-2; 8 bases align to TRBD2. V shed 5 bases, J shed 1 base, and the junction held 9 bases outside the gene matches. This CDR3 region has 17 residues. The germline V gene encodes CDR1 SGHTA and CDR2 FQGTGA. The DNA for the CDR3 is TGTGCCAGCAGCCAACAAATACTAGCGGAGAACACCGGGGAGCTGTTTTTT. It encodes CASSQQILAENTGELFF.

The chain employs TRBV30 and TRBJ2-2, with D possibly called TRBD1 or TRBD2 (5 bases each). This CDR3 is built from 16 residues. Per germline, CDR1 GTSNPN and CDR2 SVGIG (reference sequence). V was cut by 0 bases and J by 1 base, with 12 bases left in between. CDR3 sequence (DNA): TGTGCCTGGAGTGTACTTCGGGGCGTGAACACCGGGGAGCTGTTTTTT. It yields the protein CAWSVLRGVNTGELFF. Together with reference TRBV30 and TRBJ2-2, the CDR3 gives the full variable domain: SQTIHQWPATLVQPVGSPLSLECTVEGTSNPNLYWYRQAAGRGLQLLFYSVGIGQISSEVPQNLSASRPQDRQFILSSKKLLLSDSGFYLCAWSVLRGVNTGELFFGEGSRLTVL.

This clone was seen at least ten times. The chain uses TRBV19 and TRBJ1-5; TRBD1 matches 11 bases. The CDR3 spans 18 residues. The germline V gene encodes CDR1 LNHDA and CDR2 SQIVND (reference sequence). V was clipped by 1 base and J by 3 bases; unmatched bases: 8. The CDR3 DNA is TGTGCCAGTAGTATAGTTGGGGGGACAGGGGGTACCAATCAGCCCCAGCATTTT. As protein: CASSIVGGTGGTNQPQHF.

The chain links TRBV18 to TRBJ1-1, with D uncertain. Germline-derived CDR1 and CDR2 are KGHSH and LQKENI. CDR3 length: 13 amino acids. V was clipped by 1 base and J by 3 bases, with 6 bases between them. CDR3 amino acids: CASSPHRDTEAFF. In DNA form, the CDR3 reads TGTGCCAGCTCACCACATCGGGACACTGAAGCTTTCTTT.

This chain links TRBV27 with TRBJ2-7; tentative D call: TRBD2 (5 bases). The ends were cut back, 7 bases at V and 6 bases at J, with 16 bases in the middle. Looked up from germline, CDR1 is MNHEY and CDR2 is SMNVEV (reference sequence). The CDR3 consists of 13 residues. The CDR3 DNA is TGTGCCAGCAATTTGGGCCCGGGATCCGAGCAGTACTTC. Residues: CASNLGPGSEQYF.

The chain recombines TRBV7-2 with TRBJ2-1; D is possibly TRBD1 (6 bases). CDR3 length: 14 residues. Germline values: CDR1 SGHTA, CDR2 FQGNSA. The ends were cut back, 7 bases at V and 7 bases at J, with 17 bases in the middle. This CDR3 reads CASNPGVQVNEQFF. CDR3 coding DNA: TGTGCCAGCAACCCAGGGGTTCAAGTGAATGAGCAGTTCTTC.

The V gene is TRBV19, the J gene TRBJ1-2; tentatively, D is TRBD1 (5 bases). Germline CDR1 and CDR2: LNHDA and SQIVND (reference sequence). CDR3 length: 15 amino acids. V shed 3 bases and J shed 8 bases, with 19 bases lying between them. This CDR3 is CASSIGFGSHRGYTF. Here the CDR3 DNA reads TGTGCCAGTAGTATCGGGTTCGGTTCCCACAGGGGCTACACCTTC.

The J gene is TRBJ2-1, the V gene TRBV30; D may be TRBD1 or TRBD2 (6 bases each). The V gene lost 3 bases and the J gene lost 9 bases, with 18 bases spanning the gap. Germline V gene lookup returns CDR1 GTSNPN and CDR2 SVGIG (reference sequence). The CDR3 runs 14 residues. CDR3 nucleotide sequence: TGTGCCTGGAGAACAGGGACTCCTGGCGGTGAGCAGTTCTTC. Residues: CAWRTGTPGGEQFF.

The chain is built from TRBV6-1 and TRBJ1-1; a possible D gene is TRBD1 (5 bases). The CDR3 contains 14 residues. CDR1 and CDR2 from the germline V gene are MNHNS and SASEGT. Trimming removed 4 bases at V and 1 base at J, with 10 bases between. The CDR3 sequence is CASSAGVTNTEAFF. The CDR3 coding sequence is TGTGCCAGCAGTGCGGGGGTAACGAACACTGAAGCTTTCTTT.

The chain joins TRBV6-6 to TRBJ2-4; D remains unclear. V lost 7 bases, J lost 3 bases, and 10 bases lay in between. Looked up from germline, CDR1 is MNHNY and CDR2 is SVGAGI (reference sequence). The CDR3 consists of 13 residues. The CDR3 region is CASTTWGKNIQYF. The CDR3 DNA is TGTGCCAGCACAACCTGGGGCAAAAACATTCAGTACTTC.

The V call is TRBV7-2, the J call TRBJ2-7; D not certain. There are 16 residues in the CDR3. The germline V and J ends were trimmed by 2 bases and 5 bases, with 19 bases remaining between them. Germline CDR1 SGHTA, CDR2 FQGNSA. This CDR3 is CASSLSWNSHADEQYF. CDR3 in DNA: TGTGCCAGCAGCTTATCGTGGAACAGCCATGCGGACGAGCAGTACTTC.

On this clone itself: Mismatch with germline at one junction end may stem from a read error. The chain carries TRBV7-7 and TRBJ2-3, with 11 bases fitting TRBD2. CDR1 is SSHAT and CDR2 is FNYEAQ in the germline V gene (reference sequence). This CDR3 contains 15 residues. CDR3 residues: CASSLGTSGIDTQYF. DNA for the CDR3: TGTGCTAGCAGCTTAGGGACTAGCGGTATAGATACGCAGTATTTT.

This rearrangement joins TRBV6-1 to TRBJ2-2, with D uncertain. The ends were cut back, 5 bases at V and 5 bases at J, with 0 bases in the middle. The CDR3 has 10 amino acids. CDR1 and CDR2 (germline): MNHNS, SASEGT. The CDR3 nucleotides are TGTGCCAGCAGTACCGGGGAGCTGTTTTTT. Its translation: CASSTGELFF.

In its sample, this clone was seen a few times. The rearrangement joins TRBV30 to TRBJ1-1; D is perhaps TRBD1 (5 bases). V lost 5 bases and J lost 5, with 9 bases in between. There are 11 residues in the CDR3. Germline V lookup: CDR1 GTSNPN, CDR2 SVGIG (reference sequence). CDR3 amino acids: CAWPRGTEAFF. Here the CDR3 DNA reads TGTGCCTGGCCGAGGGGAACTGAAGCTTTCTTT.

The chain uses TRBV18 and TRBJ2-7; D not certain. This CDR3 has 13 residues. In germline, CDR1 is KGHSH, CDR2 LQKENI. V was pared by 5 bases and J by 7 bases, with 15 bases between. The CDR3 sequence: CASSSPVREEQYF. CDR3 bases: TGTGCCAGCTCATCCCCTGTAAGGGAAGAGCAGTACTTC. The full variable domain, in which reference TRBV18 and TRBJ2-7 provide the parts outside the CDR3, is NAGVMQNPRHLVRRRGQEARLRCSPMKGHSHVYWYRQLPEEGLKFMVYLQKENIIDESGMPKERFSAEFPKEGPSILRIQQVVRGDSAAYFCASSSPVREEQYFGPGTRLTVT.

The CDR3 coding sequence is TGTGCCTCATCGGAGTTTTTCCACTTCTCCTACGAGCAGTACTTC. Amino acids: CASSEFFHFSYEQYF. The chain recombines TRBV19 with TRBJ2-7, with D unresolved. CDR3 size: 15 residues. Per germline, CDR1 LNHDA and CDR2 SQIVND (reference sequence). V was pared by 11 bases and J by 0 bases, with 20 bases between.

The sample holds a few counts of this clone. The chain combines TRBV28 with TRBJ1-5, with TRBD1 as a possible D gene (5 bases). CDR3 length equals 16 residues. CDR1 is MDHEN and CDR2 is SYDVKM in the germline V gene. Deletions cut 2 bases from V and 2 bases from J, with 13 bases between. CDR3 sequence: CASSLVGGARNQPQHF. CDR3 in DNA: TGTGCCAGCAGTTTAGTGGGCGGGGCCCGCAATCAGCCCCAGCATTTT.

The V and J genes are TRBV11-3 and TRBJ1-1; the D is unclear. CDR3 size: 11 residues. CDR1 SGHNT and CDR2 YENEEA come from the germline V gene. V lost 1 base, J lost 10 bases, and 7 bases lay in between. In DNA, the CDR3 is TGTGCCAGCAGCTTAGGTTGGTTAGCTTTCTTT. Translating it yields CASSLGWLAFF.